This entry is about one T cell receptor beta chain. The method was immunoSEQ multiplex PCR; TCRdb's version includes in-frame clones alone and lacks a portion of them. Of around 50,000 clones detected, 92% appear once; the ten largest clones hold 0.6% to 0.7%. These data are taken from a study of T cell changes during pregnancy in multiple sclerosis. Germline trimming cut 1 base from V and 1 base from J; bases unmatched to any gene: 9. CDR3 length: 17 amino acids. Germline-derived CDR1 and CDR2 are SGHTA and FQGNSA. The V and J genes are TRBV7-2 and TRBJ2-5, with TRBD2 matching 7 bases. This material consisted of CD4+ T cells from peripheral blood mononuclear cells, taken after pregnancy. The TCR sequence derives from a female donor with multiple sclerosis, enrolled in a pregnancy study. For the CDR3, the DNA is TGTGCCAGCAGCTTAGTGCCTCCGGGACTACTCCAAGAGACCCAGTACTTC. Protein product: CASSLVPPGLLQETQYF.